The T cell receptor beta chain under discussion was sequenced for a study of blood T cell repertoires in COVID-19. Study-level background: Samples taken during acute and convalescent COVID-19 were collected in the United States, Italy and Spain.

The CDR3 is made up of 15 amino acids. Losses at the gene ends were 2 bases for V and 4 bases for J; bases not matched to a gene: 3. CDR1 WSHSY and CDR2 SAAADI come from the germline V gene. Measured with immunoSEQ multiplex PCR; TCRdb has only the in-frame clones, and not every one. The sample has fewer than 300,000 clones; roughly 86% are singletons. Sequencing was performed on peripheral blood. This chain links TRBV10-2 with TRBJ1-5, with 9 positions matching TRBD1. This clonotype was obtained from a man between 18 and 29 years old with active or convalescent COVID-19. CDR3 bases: TGCGCCAGCAGTGAGACGGACAGGGGTAATCAGCCCCAGCATTTT. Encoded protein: CASSETDRGNQPQHF.